Shown below are 27 T cell receptor beta chains from a single sample sequenced in a study of blood T cell repertoires in COVID-19. Profiled with immunoSEQ multiplex PCR; TCRdb holds only in-frame clones, not every one. The sample shows more than 60,000 clones, 70% to 90% of them seen only once. The sample was peripheral blood. Receptors originate from an elderly woman with active or convalescent COVID-19.

This clone was observed a single time. The V and J genes are TRBV2 and TRBJ1-6; D may be TRBD1 (6 bases). Trimming stripped 2 bases from V and 6 bases from J, with 14 bases between. Per germline, CDR1 SNHLY and CDR2 FYNNEI. CDR3 size: 16 residues. The CDR3 nucleotides read TGTGCCAGCAGTGAAATGGGGGCCGAGTCTAATTCACCCCTCCACTTT. Protein sequence: CASSEMGAESNSPLHF.

J is TRBJ2-7 and V is TRBV7-2; 7 bases are shared with TRBD1. The CDR3 runs 15 residues. The V gene end was trimmed by 5 bases and the J gene end by 0 bases; junction bases not matched to a gene: 7. Germline V lookup: CDR1 SGHTA, CDR2 FQGNSA. The CDR3 nucleotides read TGTGCCAGCAGCACGGGACAGCGTAGCTCCTACGAGCAGTACTTC. Its protein is CASSTGQRSSYEQYF. The variable domain in full, with the rest retrieved from reference TRBV7-2 and TRBJ2-7, is GAGVSQSPSNKVTEKGKDVELRCDPISGHTALYWYRQSLGQGLEFLIYFQGNSAPDKSGLPSDRFSAERTGGSVSTLTIQRTQQEDSAVYLCASSTGQRSSYEQYFGPGTRLTVT.

CDR3 bases: TGCGCCTGCTCCGGCGGGTCTGGGGGGAACACCATATATTTT. Its protein product is CACSGGSGGNTIYF. The chain couples TRBV5-1 to TRBJ1-3, with D maybe TRBD1 (5 bases). The germline V and J ends were trimmed by 10 bases and 7 bases, with 21 bases remaining between them. CDR3 length: 14 amino acids. Germline loops: CDR1 SGHRS, CDR2 YFSETQ.

The chain couples TRBV6-2 or TRBV6-3 to TRBJ1-5, with TRBD1 matching over 10 bases. The CDR3 sequence is 16 residues long. Germline V CDR1 and CDR2: MNHEY, SVGEGT. V dropped 0 bases and J dropped 4; count of bases not matched to a gene: 3. CDR3 sequence (DNA): TGTGCCAGCAGTTACTCCCGACAGGGGGCAAATCAGCCCCAGCATTTT. Encoded protein: CASSYSRQGANQPQHF.

There are a few counts of this clone. The gene calls are TRBV3-1 (or the pseudogene TRBV3-2) and TRBJ2-7, with a tentative D call TRBD2 (6 bases). The ends were cut back, 0 bases at V and 0 bases at J, with 24 bases in the middle. The germline CDR1 and CDR2 sequences are LGHDT and YNNKEL (reference sequence). The CDR3 extends over 20 amino acids. The CDR3 here is CASSQDRRGLFTRSSYEQYF. The CDR3 region has the DNA TGTGCCAGCAGCCAAGATCGACGGGGACTCTTTACCAGGAGCTCCTACGAGCAGTACTTC.

This clone was counted once. The chain combines TRBV24-1 with TRBJ2-1, with 9 bases lining up with TRBD2. The V segment lost 7 bases and the J segment 7 bases; nucleotides outside the gene matches: 7. CDR1 is KGHDR, CDR2 SFDVKD, per germline. This CDR3 is 14 amino acids long. DNA for the CDR3: TGTGCCACCAGCCGAGCGGGGGGCGGGAATGAGCAGTTCTTC. Its translation is CATSRAGGGNEQFF.

The table lists this clone with a count of one. The CDR3 coding sequence is TGCGCCAGCAGCCAAGATGTGGGACAGGGCCGTAACTATGGCTACACCTTC. It codes for CASSQDVGQGRNYGYTF. J is TRBJ1-2 and V is TRBV4-3; 9 bases match TRBD1. Germline V gene lookup returns CDR1 LGHNA and CDR2 YSLEER. This CDR3 has 17 amino acids. Germline trimming cut 0 bases from V and 1 base from J; bases unmatched to any gene: 6.

This sequence joins TRBV7-2 and TRBJ1-1; D unclear. Germline lookup yields CDR1 SGHTA and CDR2 FQGNSA. The V and J ends lost 3 bases and 4 bases respectively, with 12 bases between them. CDR3 length: 14 residues. As DNA, the CDR3 is TGTGCCAGCAGCTTTGACTGGACTTCCACTGAAGCTTTCTTT. Translated, it gives CASSFDWTSTEAFF.

The V call is TRBV28, the J call TRBJ1-1, with 8 bases fitting TRBD1. J was trimmed by 1 base and V by 6 bases; bases with no gene match: 10. CDR1 is MDHEN, CDR2 SYDVKM, per germline. The CDR3 length is 16 residues. CDR3 bases: TGTGCCAGCAGCCCGTGGGCCAGGGGGCCGAACACTGAAGCTTTCTTT. It is translated as CASSPWARGPNTEAFF.

The chain combines TRBV2 with TRBJ2-3; D remains unclear. This CDR3 spans 13 amino acids. The germline V gene has CDR1 SNHLY and CDR2 FYNNEI. V was trimmed by 7 bases and J by 8 bases, leaving 16 bases between them. The CDR3 here is CASIDTVGGTQYF. In DNA, the CDR3 is TGTGCCAGCATAGATACCGTCGGCGGTACGCAGTATTTT.

The V call is TRBV5-1, the J call TRBJ2-3; 13 bases are a match to TRBD2. The CDR3 spans 22 residues. V lost 2 bases, J lost 2 bases, and 20 bases stayed unmatched. CDR1 and CDR2 from the germline V gene are SGHRS and YFSETQ. CDR3 amino acids: CASSFNRPTGTSGIGATDTQYF. Written as DNA, the CDR3 is TGCGCCAGCAGCTTTAACAGACCTACCGGGACTAGCGGGATCGGGGCCACAGATACGCAGTATTTT.

The rearrangement uses TRBV5-1 and TRBJ2-7; D is possibly TRBD1 (5 bases). This CDR3 has 15 residues. The germline V gene has CDR1 SGHRS and CDR2 YFSETQ. Trimming removed 4 bases from V and 0 bases from J, with 14 bases in between. CDR3 region: CASSAQGFGSYEQYF. The CDR3 nucleotides read TGCGCCAGCAGCGCGCAGGGTTTCGGCTCCTACGAGCAGTACTTC.

J is TRBJ1-1 and V is TRBV5-1; D call uncertain. Germline lookup yields CDR1 SGHRS and CDR2 YFSETQ. V was trimmed by 4 bases and J by 7 bases, leaving 11 bases between them. The CDR3 runs 12 residues. This CDR3 is CASSLPGFEAFF. The CDR3 DNA follows: TGCGCCAGCAGCCTGCCCGGTTTTGAAGCTTTCTTT.

The chain combines TRBV9 with TRBJ2-3; TRBD2 matches 10 bases. V lost 5 bases and J lost 2; bases outside the gene matches: 8. The length of the CDR3 is 16 residues. The V gene's germline CDR1 is SGDLS and CDR2 YYNGEE. The CDR3 DNA follows: TGTGCCAGCAGAATCGGGAGCGGGGGGGTCACAGATACGCAGTATTTT. Translation gives CASRIGSGGVTDTQYF.

J is TRBJ1-4 and V is TRBV7-2, with 7 bases fitting TRBD1. From germline, CDR1 is SGHTA and CDR2 FQGNSA. With 5 bases clipped from V and 10 bases from J, the junction kept 7 bases outside the gene matches. This CDR3 spans 13 amino acids. The CDR3 reads CASSADRVGKLFF. The CDR3 bases are TGTGCCAGCAGCGCAGACAGGGTTGGAAAACTGTTTTTT.

This chain connects TRBV6-5 to TRBJ2-5, with 12 bases that match TRBD1. J was trimmed by 5 bases and V by 7 bases; bases with no gene match: 8. Germline V gene sequence: CDR1 MNHEY, CDR2 SVGAGI. The CDR3 covers 15 residues. CDR3 DNA sequence: TGTGCCAGCACCCCTCCGGGACAGGGGGCGGAGACCCAGTACTTC. It codes for CASTPPGQGAETQYF.

The chain couples TRBV28 to TRBJ2-2; TRBD2 matches 12 bases. Germline loops: CDR1 MDHEN, CDR2 SYDVKM. V lost 2 bases to trimming and J lost 4 bases; unmatched junction nucleotides: 5. CDR3 size: 17 residues. The CDR3 region has the DNA TGTGCCAGCAGTTTAAGACTAGCGGGGGTCGGCACCGGGGAGCTGTTTTTT. Translated: CASSLRLAGVGTGELFF. The whole variable domain, filled in from reference TRBV28 and TRBJ2-2, reads DVKVTQSSRYLVKRTGEKVFLECVQDMDHENMFWYRQDPGLGLRLIYFSYDVKMKEKGDIPEGYSVSREKKERFSLILESASTNQTSMYLCASSLRLAGVGTGELFFGEGSRLTVL.

The chain uses TRBV5-1 and TRBJ2-3; 14 nucleotides agree with TRBD2. Germline CDR1 reads SGHRS; CDR2 reads YFSETQ. This CDR3 is built from 18 residues. Trimming took 4 bases from V and 2 from J; bases not matched to a gene: 9. The CDR3 coding sequence is TGCGCCAGCAGCCCCGCCGGGACTAGCGGGGGCCCCACAGATACGCAGTATTTT. It yields the protein CASSPAGTSGGPTDTQYF.

The rearrangement links TRBV28 to TRBJ1-5, with TRBD1 matching over 11 bases. With 6 bases clipped from V and 7 bases from J, the junction kept 5 bases outside the gene matches. The CDR3 has 14 residues. Germline V gene sequence: CDR1 MDHEN, CDR2 SYDVKM. The CDR3 spells CASSPGTGGQPQHF. The CDR3 DNA reads as TGTGCCAGCAGCCCCGGGACAGGGGGACAGCCCCAGCATTTT.

The gene calls are TRBV3-1 (or the pseudogene TRBV3-2) and TRBJ2-7; 8 positions agree with TRBD2. Germline CDR1 LGHDT, CDR2 YNNKEL (reference sequence). After removal of 7 bases from V and 6 bases from J, the junction contained 11 bases not matched to a gene. The CDR3 is made up of 14 amino acids. The CDR3 spells CASTISGKGREQYF. In nucleotides, the CDR3 is TGTGCCAGCACCATTAGCGGGAAGGGTCGCGAGCAGTACTTC.

V is TRBV7-2 and J is TRBJ2-1, with a tentative D call TRBD2 (7 bases). The CDR3 has 15 amino acids. Germline V gene sequence: CDR1 SGHTA, CDR2 FQGNSA. V was shortened by 3 bases and J by 2 bases, with 11 bases between the two germline ends. The CDR3 nucleotides read TGTGCCAGCAGCTTCACGGGGGGCACCTACAATGAGCAGTTCTTC. Its protein product is CASSFTGGTYNEQFF. The variable domain in full, with the rest retrieved from reference TRBV7-2 and TRBJ2-1, is GAGVSQSPSNKVTEKGKDVELRCDPISGHTALYWYRQSLGQGLEFLIYFQGNSAPDKSGLPSDRFSAERTGGSVSTLTIQRTQQEDSAVYLCASSFTGGTYNEQFFGPGTRLTVL.

The gene calls are TRBV10-1 and TRBJ2-7, with TRBD1 identical over 7 bases. V lost 0 bases and J lost 2; bases outside the gene matches: 4. Per germline, CDR1 WNHNN and CDR2 SYGVQD (reference sequence). This CDR3 contains 15 residues. CDR3 coding DNA: TGCGCCAGCAGTGAGTCGAGGACAGGCGCCTACGAGCAGTACTTC. It encodes CASSESRTGAYEQYF.

This chain connects TRBV6-6 to TRBJ2-7, with 10 bases lining up with TRBD1. The trim removed 7 bases at V and 4 bases at J, leaving 10 bases unmatched. The CDR3 totals 15 residues. Germline CDR1 MNHNY, CDR2 SVGAGI (reference sequence). For the CDR3, the DNA is TGTGCCAGCACGAGCCGACAGGGGGCGCAATACGAGCAGTACTTC. Its translation: CASTSRQGAQYEQYF.

This clone was recorded only once. The V call is TRBV30, the J call TRBJ1-2; D possibly corresponds to TRBD1 (5 bases). The CDR3 totals 13 residues. Trimming left V 3 bases short and J 6 bases short, with 14 bases between. Germline V gene lookup returns CDR1 GTSNPN and CDR2 SVGIG (reference sequence). Here the CDR3 reads CAWSRDSSDGYTF. The CDR3 DNA reads as TGTGCCTGGAGCCGGGACTCTTCTGATGGCTACACCTTC.

This chain uses TRBV6-5 with TRBJ1-3; D uncertain. V dropped 2 bases and J dropped 4 bases, with 9 bases sitting between them. CDR3 length equals 14 residues. CDR1 is MNHEY and CDR2 is SVGAGI in the germline V gene. In DNA, the CDR3 is TGTGCCAGCAGTTACGGCGGGGAGGGAAACACCATATATTTT. Protein: CASSYGGEGNTIYF.

The rearrangement links TRBV7-9 to TRBJ2-5, with no clear D. Germline CDR1 reads SEHNR; CDR2 reads FQNEAQ (reference sequence). The CDR3 has 15 amino acids. The V end lost 3 bases, the J end lost 1 base, and 12 bases lay between the germline ends. The CDR3 protein is CASSFSTGTQETQYF. The DNA of the CDR3 is TGTGCCAGCAGCTTTAGTACGGGTACCCAAGAGACCCAGTACTTC.

The count of this clone is one. The rearrangement links TRBV28 to TRBJ1-1; perhaps TRBD1 as D (5 bases). Trimming shortened V by 6 bases and J by 4 bases, and 15 bases separated the two germline ends. CDR1 is MDHEN, CDR2 SYDVKM, per germline. CDR3 length: 14 amino acids. This CDR3 is CASRAGGLITEAFF. The CDR3, as DNA: TGTGCCAGCAGGGCCGGGGGGTTGATCACTGAAGCTTTCTTT. Complete variable domain (other parts from reference TRBV28 and TRBJ1-1): DVKVTQSSRYLVKRTGEKVFLECVQDMDHENMFWYRQDPGLGLRLIYFSYDVKMKEKGDIPEGYSVSREKKERFSLILESASTNQTSMYLCASRAGGLITEAFFGQGTRLTVV.